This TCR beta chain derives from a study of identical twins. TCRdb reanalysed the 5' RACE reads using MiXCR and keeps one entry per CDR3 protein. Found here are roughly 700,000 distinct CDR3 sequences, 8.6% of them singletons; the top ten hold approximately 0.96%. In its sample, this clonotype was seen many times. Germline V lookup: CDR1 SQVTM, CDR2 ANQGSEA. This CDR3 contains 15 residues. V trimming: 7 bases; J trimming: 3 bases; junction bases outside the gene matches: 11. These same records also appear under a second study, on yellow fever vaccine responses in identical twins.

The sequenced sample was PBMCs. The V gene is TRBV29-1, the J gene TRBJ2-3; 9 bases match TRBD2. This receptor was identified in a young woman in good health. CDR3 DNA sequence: TGCAGCGGTCAAAACTTAGCGGGAGTAACAGATACGCAGTATTTT. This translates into CSGQNLAGVTDTQYF.